The 8 T cell receptor beta chains listed next were all sequenced from one sample in a study of identical twins. TCRdb processed the 5' RACE reads anew with MiXCR; each CDR3 protein has one entry. This sample has approximately 260,000 distinct CDR3 sequences, with approximately 8.3% found just once. Separately, the same data were catalogued under a study of yellow fever vaccine responses in identical twins.

Sequenced material: CD8+ T cells sorted from blood. These TCRs come from a woman aged 18-35 years in good health.

This clonotype was found many times. This chain joins TRBV2 and TRBJ2-4; D unclear. CDR1 is SNHLY, CDR2 FYNNEI, per germline. With 5 bases removed from V and 4 bases from J, the gap between germline ends came to 12 bases. CDR3 length equals 14 residues. The CDR3 loop is CASSSFTEKNIQYF. The CDR3 DNA reads TGTGCCAGCAGTTCCTTTACAGAGAAAAACATTCAGTACTTC.

This clonotype has just a few counts. This chain connects TRBV19 to TRBJ2-1; 8 bases line up with TRBD2. CDR3 length: 15 amino acids. V lost 6 bases to trimming and J lost 1 base; unmatched junction nucleotides: 5. From germline, CDR1 is LNHDA and CDR2 SQIVND (reference sequence). For the CDR3, the DNA is TGTGCCAGTAGCCGGCTAGCGGGTTCCTACAATGAGCAGTTCTTC. Translated, it gives CASSRLAGSYNEQFF. Complete variable domain (other parts from reference TRBV19 and TRBJ2-1): DGGITQSPKYLFRKEGQNVTLSCEQNLNHDAMYWYRQDPGQGLRLIYYSQIVNDFQKGDIAEGYSVSREKKESFPLTVTSAQKNPTAFYLCASSRLAGSYNEQFFGPGTRLTVL.

The V call is TRBV2, the J call TRBJ2-5, with 11 positions matching TRBD2. Germline CDR1 reads SNHLY; CDR2 reads FYNNEI. The CDR3 is 12 amino acids. The J segment lost 7 bases and the V segment lost 8 bases, leaving 3 bases of the junction unmatched. This CDR3 reads CASPGLAGTQYF. CDR3 DNA: TGTGCCAGCCCCGGACTAGCGGGGACCCAGTACTTC.

Only a few counts were recorded for this clonotype. The V call is TRBV5-6, the J call TRBJ2-7, with 7 bases lining up with TRBD2. Germline loops: CDR1 SGHDT, CDR2 YYEEEE. The junction had 13 bases not matched to a gene; V was cut back by 3 bases and J by 7 bases. This CDR3 contains 15 residues. The CDR3 region is CASSSAGGGAREQYF. The CDR3 coding sequence is TGTGCCAGCAGCTCGGCTGGGGGGGGAGCGCGGGAGCAGTACTTC.

This clonotype has a count of ten or more. This chain connects TRBV19 to TRBJ1-1; D remains ambiguous. Germline V lookup: CDR1 LNHDA, CDR2 SQIVND (reference sequence). Trimming took 6 bases from V and 2 from J, leaving 16 bases between them. This CDR3 region has 15 residues. CDR3 coding DNA: TGTGCCAGTAGATCTTGGGCAACCCTTAACACTGAAGCTTTCTTT. This gives the protein CASRSWATLNTEAFF. The whole variable domain, filled in from reference TRBV19 and TRBJ1-1, reads DGGITQSPKYLFRKEGQNVTLSCEQNLNHDAMYWYRQDPGQGLRLIYYSQIVNDFQKGDIAEGYSVSREKKESFPLTVTSAQKNPTAFYLCASRSWATLNTEAFFGQGTRLTVV.

Only a few counts were recorded for this clonotype. The chain is built from TRBV27 and TRBJ2-1; D is perhaps TRBD1 or TRBD2 (6 bases each). The CDR3 runs to 16 residues. The V gene lost 4 bases and the J gene lost 4 bases, with 17 bases spanning the gap. Germline V gene lookup returns CDR1 MNHEY and CDR2 SMNVEV (reference sequence). This chain's CDR3 is CASSSSGAGPYNEQFF. CDR3 nucleotide sequence: TGTGCCAGCAGTTCCTCGGGGGCGGGTCCGTACAATGAGCAGTTCTTC.

This clonotype was seen repeatedly, ten times or more. The chain's CDR3 is CSAGRTAYNEQFF. The DNA of the CDR3 is TGCAGTGCTGGAAGGACAGCTTACAATGAGCAGTTCTTC. V and J are TRBV20-1 and TRBJ2-1; D might be TRBD1 (6 bases). Germline V gene data show CDR1 as DFQATT and CDR2 as SNEGSKA (reference sequence). The CDR3 is 13 residues long. Trimming took off 5 bases at V and 4 bases at J, with 12 bases between the two ends.

The rearrangement joins TRBV7-2 to TRBJ1-1, with 10 positions matching TRBD1. In germline, CDR1 is SGHTA, CDR2 FQGNSA. The CDR3 sequence is 14 residues long. Trimming took 5 bases from V and 4 from J; bases not matched to a gene: 4. The CDR3 nucleotides are TGTGCCAGCAGCCCCCGGGACAGGGGCACTGAAGCTTTCTTT. Translation gives CASSPRDRGTEAFF.